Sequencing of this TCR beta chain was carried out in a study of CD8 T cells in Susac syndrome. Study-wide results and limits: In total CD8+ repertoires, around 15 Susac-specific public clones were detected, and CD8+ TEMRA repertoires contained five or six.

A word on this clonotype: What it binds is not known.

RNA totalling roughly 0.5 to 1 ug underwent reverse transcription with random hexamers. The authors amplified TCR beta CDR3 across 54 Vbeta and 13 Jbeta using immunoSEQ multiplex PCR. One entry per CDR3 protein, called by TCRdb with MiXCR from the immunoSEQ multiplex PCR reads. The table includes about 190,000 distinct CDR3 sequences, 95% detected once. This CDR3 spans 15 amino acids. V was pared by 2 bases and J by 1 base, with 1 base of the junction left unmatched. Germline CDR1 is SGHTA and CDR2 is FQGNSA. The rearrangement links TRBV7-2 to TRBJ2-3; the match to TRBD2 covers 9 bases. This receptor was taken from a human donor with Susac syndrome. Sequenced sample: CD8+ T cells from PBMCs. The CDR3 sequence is CASSLRLAGTDTQYF. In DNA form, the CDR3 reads TGTGCCAGCAGCTTACGACTAGCGGGCACAGATACGCAGTATTTT.